This T cell receptor beta chain was profiled in a study of T cell clusters in autoimmune cytopenias. Regarding the study as a whole: Physiological T cell clusters of healthy donors were apparently absent in primary autoimmune cytopenia patients.

CDR1 is SQVTM, CDR2 ANQGSEA, per germline. The CDR3 covers 13 residues. One tube held mixed TRB-A and TRB-B primer pools for touch-down PCR. With the multiplex PCR reads reprocessed, TCRdb shows one record per CDR3 protein and no DNA. In all, the sample yields about 5,600 distinct CDR3 sequences. This clonotype registers medium-sized by frequency. The antigen is not known. About 39,000 genome equivalents of blood DNA were amplified for TRB. Separately, the same data were catalogued under a study of T cell repertoires in aging, cancer and after chemotherapy.

The sample was peripheral blood. The chain links TRBV29-1 to TRBJ2-7; TCRdb returns TRBD1, unconfirmable since there is no DNA. The sequence came from a human donor in good health. CDR3: CSVEGGSIYEQYF.